This is a list of T cell receptor beta chains from one sample in a study of Graves' ophthalmopathy and Graves' hyperthyroidism. TCRdb reanalysed the multiplex PCR reads using MiXCR and keeps one entry per CDR3 protein. Among some 370,000 distinct CDR3 sequences listed, roughly 17% were seen once. Sequenced: peripheral blood. These receptors all come from an adult woman with stable Graves' hyperthyroidism. CDR3s include the opening cysteine and the closing phenylalanine or tryptophan. The D gene is left open where the match is weak. The listing skips clone size in some rows; elsewhere it reads once, few, many or a size class.

D gene,clone size,J gene,V gene,CDR3 protein,CDR3 DNA
-,many,TRBJ2-5,TRBV27,CASSSSRAARETQYF,TGTGCCAGCAGTAGCAGCAGGGCCGCCCGGGAGACCCAGTACTTC
-,-,TRBJ2-2,TRBV6-1,CAIAGRSTGELFF,TGTGCCATTGCGGGGAGATCCACCGGGGAGCTGTTTTTT
-,many,TRBJ2-7,TRBV28,CASSLHSRSYEQYF,TGTGCCAGCAGCCTACACTCCCGTTCCTACGAGCAGTACTTC
-,-,TRBJ1-6,TRBV27,CASSWGDNWPLHF,TGTGCCAGCAGTTGGGGGGATAATTGGCCCCTCCACTTT
-,-,TRBJ2-7,TRBV12-3/TRBV12-4,CASRPGLGEQYF,TGTGCCAGCAGACCTGGACTGGGAGAGCAGTACTTC
-,many,TRBJ2-2,TRBV10-3,CAISEMRSNTGELFF,TGTGCCATCAGTGAGATGAGGTCGAACACCGGGGAGCTGTTTTTT
-,many,TRBJ2-2,TRBV29-1,CSALGLQRGGGELFF,TGCAGCGCCCTAGGGCTGCAGCGAGGGGGCGGGGAGCTGTTTTTT
TRBD2,-,TRBJ2-4,TRBV20-1,CSARDWLAGGLAKNIKYF,TGCAGTGCTAGAGATTGGCTAGCGGGAGGGTTAGCCAAAAACATTAAGTACTTC
-,-,TRBJ1-2,TRBV12-3/TRBV12-4,CASSSRPNYGYTF,TGTGCCAGCAGTTCTCGACCTAACTATGGCTACACCTTC
TRBD2,few,TRBJ2-4,TRBV4-1,CASSFRLAVAKNIQYF,TGCGCCAGCAGCTTCCGACTAGCGGTAGCCAAAAACATTCAGTACTTC
-,many,TRBJ1-6,TRBV20-1,CSARDNRNSPLHF,TGCAGTGCTAGAGATAACAGAAATTCACCCCTCCACTTT
-,many,TRBJ1-1,TRBV6-2/TRBV6-3,CASREANTEAFF,TGTGCCAGCCGGGAGGCGAACACTGAAGCTTTCTTT
TRBD1,many,TRBJ1-2,TRBV28,CASRDGQVHGFTF,TGTGCCAGCAGAGACGGACAGGTTCATGGCTTCACCTTC
-,many,TRBJ2-7,TRBV5-1,CASSLGLSGGGYEQYF,TGCGCCAGCAGCTTGGGGTTGAGCGGAGGGGGGTACGAGCAGTACTTC
-,-,TRBJ2-4,TRBV11-2,CASSSPGTPDIQYF,TGTGCCAGCAGCTCGCCGGGAACTCCGGACATTCAGTACTTC
TRBD1,many,TRBJ2-5,TRBV11-2,CASSLGQGWETQYF,TGTGCCAGCAGCTTAGGACAGGGGTGGGAGACCCAGTACTTC
-,many,TRBJ1-5,TRBV6-2/TRBV6-3,CASNIRGISNQPQHF,TGTGCCAGCAATATTAGAGGGATTTCCAATCAGCCCCAGCATTTT
-,-,TRBJ1-2,TRBV9,CASSGRPGHLPWDGYTF,TGTGCCAGCAGCGGTAGACCGGGACATCTTCCCTGGGATGGCTACACCTTC
TRBD1,many,TRBJ1-5,TRBV6-1,CASSEHLPGDSGNQPQHF,TGTGCCAGCAGTGAACATTTACCCGGGGACAGCGGTAATCAGCCCCAGCATTTT
TRBD2,many,TRBJ2-7,TRBV6-2/TRBV6-3,CASSFVAGGSYEQYF,TGTGCCAGCAGTTTCGTGGCGGGAGGGTCCTACGAGCAGTACTTC
TRBD1,many,TRBJ1-1,TRBV6-1,CASSPDRASEAFF,TGTGCCAGCAGCCCTGACAGGGCCAGTGAAGCTTTCTTT
-,few,TRBJ2-7,TRBV14,CASSQSSPRMGEQYF,TGTGCCAGCAGCCAAAGCTCACCCAGGATGGGGGAGCAGTACTTC
-,many,TRBJ2-5,TRBV10-3,CAISEPTEQETQYF,TGTGCCATCAGTGAGCCGACAGAGCAAGAGACCCAGTACTTC
TRBD1,many,TRBJ1-2,TRBV2,CASRDGQGMIYGYTF,TGTGCCAGCAGGGACGGACAGGGCATGATCTATGGCTACACCTTC
TRBD2,many,TRBJ2-7,TRBV4-2,CASSRRLAGLGEQYF,TGTGCCAGCAGCCGGAGACTAGCGGGACTAGGCGAGCAGTACTTC
TRBD2,few,TRBJ2-7,TRBV3-1,CASSRTLAVDYEQYF,TGTGCCAGCAGCCGAACCCTAGCGGTGGACTACGAGCAGTACTTC
-,many,TRBJ1-2,TRBV19,CASMPSFGTRDLYGYTF,TGTGCCAGTATGCCCTCATTCGGGACGCGGGACTTATATGGCTACACCTTC
-,many,TRBJ2-3,TRBV28,CASNSRRAASTDTQYF,TGTGCCAGCAATTCCCGCCGGGCAGCTAGCACAGATACGCAGTATTTT
TRBD1,few,TRBJ2-2,TRBV11-1,CASSSPGQGANTGELFF,TGTGCCAGCAGCTCCCCCGGGCAGGGGGCGAACACCGGGGAGCTGTTTTTT
-,-,TRBJ1-1,TRBV6-1,CASSTPPFGNTEAFF,TGTGCCAGCAGTACCCCCCCCTTTGGAAACACTGAAGCTTTCTTT
TRBD1,many,TRBJ1-1,TRBV28,CASSYPSGTAAFF,TGTGCCAGCAGTTATCCCTCCGGGACAGCGGCTTTCTTT
TRBD1,-,TRBJ2-7,TRBV24-1,CATSDPGQESYEQYF,TGTGCCACCAGTGATCCGGGACAGGAGTCCTACGAGCAGTACTTC
-,many,TRBJ1-6,TRBV2,CASRHLRDYNSPLHF,TGTGCCAGCAGGCACCTCCGAGACTATAATTCACCCCTCCACTTT
-,-,TRBJ2-7,TRBV18,CASSPSQGTLEQQYF,TGTGCCAGCTCACCGTCGCAGGGAACCTTGGAACAGCAGTACTTC
TRBD2,-,TRBJ2-5,TRBV20-1,CSARAIMVTSGGGPHYF,TGCAGTGCTAGAGCGATCATGGTGACTAGCGGGGGGGGCCCGCATTACTTC
TRBD1,few,TRBJ1-2,TRBV29-1,CSVEGVGQGASNYGYTF,TGCAGCGTTGAAGGTGTGGGACAGGGGGCGTCAAACTATGGCTACACCTTC
-,many,TRBJ2-5,TRBV2,CASSDSPPGTQYF,TGTGCCAGCAGTGATTCCCCGCCAGGGACCCAGTACTTC
TRBD2,many,TRBJ2-2,TRBV11-2,CASSLVREREIWELFF,TGTGCCAGCAGCTTAGTTCGCGAGCGGGAGATCTGGGAGCTGTTTTTT
-,many,TRBJ2-5,TRBV6-5,CASTTPVGLGETQYF,TGTGCCAGCACCACACCCGTCGGCCTCGGAGAGACCCAGTACTTC
TRBD1,-,TRBJ1-1,TRBV7-9,CASSPLRQGSTEAFF,TGTGCCAGCAGCCCTTTAAGACAGGGGAGCACTGAAGCTTTCTTT
-,many,TRBJ2-7,TRBV5-6,CASSSPGGLGYEQYF,TGTGCCAGCAGCTCACCAGGCGGCCTAGGATACGAGCAGTACTTC
-,many,TRBJ2-5,TRBV3-1,CASTPDFGAQYF,TGTGCCAGCACCCCGGACTTTGGGGCCCAGTACTTC
-,many,TRBJ1-2,TRBV5-1,CASSLGAGPSGYTF,TGCGCCAGCAGCTTGGGCGCAGGGCCGTCCGGCTACACCTTC
TRBD2,many,TRBJ2-5,TRBV10-3,CAISESLPGGSQETQYF,TGTGCCATCAGTGAGTCTCTACCGGGAGGGTCCCAAGAGACCCAGTACTTC
TRBD2,many,TRBJ2-7,TRBV28,CASSLFLAGLESQYEQYF,TGTGCCAGCAGTTTATTTCTAGCGGGACTAGAATCCCAGTACGAGCAGTACTTC
-,-,TRBJ1-2,TRBV24-1,CASSRRRRHRTF,TGTGCCTCCAGCCGTCGCCGGAGGCATCGCACCTTC
TRBD1,many,TRBJ2-7,TRBV5-1,CASSDTGQGTYEQYF,TGCGCCAGCAGCGATACGGGACAGGGGACCTACGAGCAGTACTTC
-,-,TRBJ2-5,TRBV5-1,CASSLGGSGQETQYF,TGCGCCAGCAGCTTGGGTGGTAGCGGACAAGAGACCCAGTACTTC
-,many,TRBJ1-2,TRBV4-1,CASSQVGQDYGYTF,TGCGCCAGCAGCCAAGTGGGGCAAGACTATGGCTACACCTTC
TRBD2,-,TRBJ2-7,TRBV6-2/TRBV6-3,CASTPGASGRNYEQYF,TGTGCCAGCACACCCGGTGCTAGCGGGAGGAACTACGAGCAGTACTTC
-,few,TRBJ2-5,TRBV5-1,CASSPATEYQETQYF,TGCGCCAGCAGCCCTGCCACGGAGTACCAAGAGACCCAGTACTTC
TRBD2,many,TRBJ2-7,TRBV19,CASSRRTGSSGRSYEQYF,TGTGCCAGTAGCCGACGGACGGGCTCTAGCGGGAGATCCTACGAGCAGTACTTC
-,many,TRBJ1-1,TRBV7-2,CASSRGGDQSEAFF,TGTGCCAGCAGCCGAGGGGGGGATCAGTCTGAAGCTTTCTTT
-,many,TRBJ2-2,TRBV30,CAWSVGLRTGELFF,TGTGCCTGGAGTGTGGGGCTCCGGACCGGGGAGCTGTTTTTT
-,many,TRBJ1-2,TRBV6-1,CASSVEGSYGYTF,TGTGCCAGCAGTGTGGAAGGGTCCTATGGCTACACCTTC
TRBD1,many,TRBJ2-7,TRBV28,CASSPVDRSSYEQYF,TGTGCCAGCAGTCCCGTGGACAGGAGCTCCTACGAGCAGTACTTC
-,many,TRBJ1-1,TRBV29-1,CSVDGWARGDEAFF,TGCAGCGTTGATGGGTGGGCCCGTGGTGACGAAGCTTTCTTT
-,few,TRBJ1-1,TRBV9,CASSVSPNTEAFF,TGTGCCAGCAGCGTATCGCCGAACACTGAAGCTTTCTTT
-,-,TRBJ2-7,TRBV9,CASSTSRGEQYF,TGTGCCAGCAGCACCTCTAGAGGCGAGCAGTACTTC